The 21 T cell receptor beta chains given below trace back to one sample, sequenced in a study of T cells after yellow fever vaccination (dated by TCRdb to between 2018 and 2021). Libraries were made using 5' RACE. Sequencing relied on an Illumina HiSeq 2500. TCRdb handled the public reads itself, with Q25 trimming in fastp and clone calling in MiXCR, and kept productive beta chains. A single entry per CDR3 protein holds the most common genes and DNA from its merged rows. The sample includes roughly 60,000 distinct CDR3 sequences, with approximately 6.5% observed a single time. The leading ten clones occupy 40% to 45% of the sample. This sample's treatment or condition label indicates: live attenuated yellow fever vaccine strain. The sample was CD8+ T cells sorted from PBMCs, taken on the day of the first yellow fever vaccination. These receptor sequences come from a man aged 18 to 30 who received the YFV17D yellow fever vaccine.

The CDR3, as DNA: TGCAGCGTTGAAGAGGGAGCCAGCCAAGAGACCCAGTACTTC. It yields the protein CSVEEGASQETQYF. The chain carries TRBV29-1 and TRBJ2-5, with D possibly TRBD2 on 5 matching bases. In germline, CDR1 is SQVTM, CDR2 ANQGSEA. The V end was cut by 0 bases, the J end by 1 base, with 9 bases between. CDR3 length: 14 residues.

This clonotype has only a few counts. The CDR3 sequence is CSVEGTSGGRYGNEQYF. The CDR3 nucleotides are TGCAGCGTTGAGGGGACTAGCGGGGGCCGGTACGGTAACGAGCAGTACTTC. The chain recombines TRBV29-1 with TRBJ2-7; 14 positions agree with TRBD2. This CDR3 is 17 amino acids long. V shed 3 bases, J shed 5 bases, and the junction held 12 bases outside the gene matches. Per the germline V gene, CDR1 is SQVTM and CDR2 is ANQGSEA.

This clonotype is medium-sized by share. J is TRBJ1-2 and V is TRBV28; D gene uncertain. CDR3 length equals 15 residues. The V end was cut by 3 bases, the J end by 8 bases, with 19 bases between. The germline CDR1 and CDR2 sequences are MDHEN and SYDVKM. The CDR3 region is CASSLIPGPSGGYTF. The CDR3 DNA follows: TGTGCCAGCAGTTTGATCCCCGGTCCGAGTGGCGGCTACACCTTC.

The table lists this clonotype with a few counts. This chain links TRBV12-3 or TRBV12-4 with TRBJ2-6, with D possibly being TRBD1 (6 bases). V was cut by 3 bases and J by 0 bases, with 12 bases left in between. The CDR3 runs 17 residues. CDR3 loop: CASSLAGELSGANVLTF. The CDR3 nucleotides read TGTGCCAGCAGTTTGGCAGGGGAACTCTCTGGGGCCAACGTCCTGACTTTC.

The rearrangement uses TRBV29-1 and TRBJ2-1, with unresolved D. With 4 bases removed from V and 3 bases from J, the gap between germline ends came to 13 bases. The CDR3 extends over 14 amino acids. The germline V gene encodes CDR1 SQVTM and CDR2 ANQGSEA. As DNA, the CDR3 is TGCAGCGTTGTCGCCCCATCCCGCTACAATGAGCAGTTCTTC. Translated, it gives CSVVAPSRYNEQFF.

This clonotype has just a few counts. The chain uses TRBV7-9 and TRBJ1-4; D ambiguous. This CDR3 spans 14 amino acids. Germline V gene sequence: CDR1 SEHNR, CDR2 FQNEAQ (reference sequence). Trimming left V 2 bases short and J 3 bases short, with 7 bases between. CDR3 loop: CASSLRAANEKLFF. The DNA of the CDR3 is TGTGCCAGCAGCTTAAGGGCGGCTAATGAAAAACTGTTTTTT.

This clonotype was counted ten times or more. This sequence joins TRBV9 and TRBJ2-3; D ambiguous. This CDR3 is built from 17 residues. The V gene's germline CDR1 is SGDLS and CDR2 YYNGEE. Trimming removed 0 bases at V and 2 bases at J, with 16 bases between. DNA for the CDR3: TGTGCCAGCAGCGTAGGCGAGGTGGTTTTGAACACAGATACGCAGTATTTT. Amino acid sequence: CASSVGEVVLNTDTQYF.

This clonotype was detected ten times or more. The chain uses TRBV25-1 and TRBJ2-7; tentatively, D is TRBD1 or TRBD2 (6 bases each). In germline, CDR1 is MGHDK, CDR2 SYGVNS. This CDR3 contains 14 residues. V lost 4 bases and J 7 bases, leaving 17 bases between the germline ends. The CDR3 protein is CASSVGGRWAEQYF. The DNA for the CDR3 is TGTGCCAGCAGTGTTGGGGGGCGCTGGGCGGAGCAGTACTTC.

This clonotype was found many times. This chain joins TRBV23-1 and TRBJ1-5; D uncertain. TRBV23-1 is given ORF status, its function remaining uncertain. Trimming took off 3 bases at V and 2 bases at J, with 14 bases between the two ends. This CDR3 has 16 residues. The CDR3 loop reads CASSHLDRRGNQPQHF. Here the CDR3 DNA reads TGCGCCAGCAGTCACCTGGACCGGAGGGGCAATCAGCCCCAGCATTTT.

The CDR3 spells CASSQEVKPNYGYTF. The CDR3 region has the DNA TGTGCCAGCAGCCAAGAAGTCAAGCCTAACTATGGCTACACCTTC. The V and J genes are TRBV3-1 and TRBJ1-2; D not resolved. The CDR3 is 15 amino acids. In germline, CDR1 is LGHDT, CDR2 YNNKEL (reference sequence). Trimming removed 0 bases from V and 0 bases from J, with 8 bases in between.

This clonotype was seen repeatedly, ten times or more. V and J are TRBV11-3 and TRBJ1-6; a possible D gene is TRBD1 (5 bases). The germline gives CDR1 SGHNT, CDR2 YENEEA. V was trimmed by 1 base and J by 2 bases, leaving 24 bases between them. The CDR3 sequence is 21 residues long. CDR3 sequence (DNA): TGTGCCAGCAGCTTAGGGTCGGGGGTTTGGATCGGGGGAACCTATAATTCACCCCTCCACTTT. Its translation: CASSLGSGVWIGGTYNSPLHF.

The V call is TRBV11-2, the J call TRBJ2-3; 8 bases fit TRBD2. Per germline, CDR1 SGHAT and CDR2 FQNNGV. This CDR3 is built from 19 residues. V lost 0 bases to trimming and J lost 3 bases; unmatched junction nucleotides: 14. The CDR3 DNA reads TGTGCCAGCAGCTTAGATCTTCCCTTTTGGAGCGGGGGTACAGATACGCAGTATTTT. This translates into CASSLDLPFWSGGTDTQYF.

This clonotype was observed at least ten times. The J gene is TRBJ2-2, the V gene TRBV4-3; D assignment may be TRBD1 or TRBD2 (5 bases each). The V gene lost 4 bases and the J gene lost 4 bases, with 13 bases spanning the gap. Germline CDR1 is LGHNA and CDR2 is YSLEER. The CDR3 length is 15 residues. CDR3 sequence: CASSPGSKGTGELFF. The CDR3 nucleotides read TGCGCCAGCAGCCCAGGGAGTAAAGGCACCGGGGAGCTGTTTTTT.

This clonotype appeared many times. This chain connects TRBV4-1 to TRBJ1-4; 10 bases are shared with TRBD1. There are 14 residues in the CDR3. Germline V gene sequence: CDR1 MGHRA, CDR2 YSYEKL. V lost 4 bases to trimming and J lost 5 bases; unmatched junction nucleotides: 1. The CDR3 nucleotides are TGCGCCAGCAGCCCGGACAGGGGGAATGAAAAACTGTTTTTT. The encoded protein is CASSPDRGNEKLFF.

The chain uses TRBV24-1 and TRBJ2-1; TRBD2 aligns across 10 bases. From germline, CDR1 is KGHDR and CDR2 SFDVKD. The V gene end was trimmed by 3 bases and the J gene end by 4 bases; junction bases not matched to a gene: 5. This CDR3 region has 16 residues. The CDR3 DNA sequence: TGTGCCACCAGTGATAGCACTAGCGGGATATACAATGAGCAGTTCTTC. This translates into CATSDSTSGIYNEQFF.

This clonotype came up many times. The chain carries TRBV27 and TRBJ1-4; no clear D gene. This CDR3 has 15 amino acids. The ends were cut back, 4 bases at V and 5 bases at J, with 14 bases in the middle. Germline V gene lookup returns CDR1 MNHEY and CDR2 SMNVEV (reference sequence). As DNA, the CDR3 is TGTGCCAGCAGTTCGCTCTTCCGGATGAATGAAAAACTGTTTTTT. Its translation: CASSSLFRMNEKLFF. The full variable domain, its missing parts supplied by reference TRBV27 and TRBJ1-4, is EAQVTQNPRYLITVTGKKLTVTCSQNMNHEYMSWYRQDPGLGLRQIYYSMNVEVTDKGDVPEGYKVSRKEKRNFPLILESPSPNQTSLYFCASSSLFRMNEKLFFGSGTQLSVL.

This chain links TRBV19 with TRBJ2-2, with 8 bases fitting TRBD1. Trimming removed 3 bases from V and 7 bases from J; junction bases left unmatched: 4. This CDR3 is 14 amino acids long. Germline-derived CDR1 and CDR2 are LNHDA and SQIVND (reference sequence). CDR3 in DNA: TGTGCCAGTAGTATTGACAGGGGCGACGGGGAGCTGTTTTTT. Its protein is CASSIDRGDGELFF.

The chain carries TRBV6-5 and TRBJ2-5; 12 bases line up with TRBD2. The CDR3 runs to 15 residues. Trimming at V came to 0 bases and at J to 4 bases, leaving 0 bases not matched to a gene. Germline loops: CDR1 MNHEY, CDR2 SVGAGI. The CDR3 protein is CASSYSTSGGETQYF. The CDR3 DNA reads TGTGCCAGCAGTTACTCGACTAGCGGGGGAGAGACCCAGTACTTC.

This clonotype has more than one count but fewer than ten. The chain combines TRBV6-1 with TRBJ1-4; no definite D call. The germline V gene encodes CDR1 MNHNS and CDR2 SASEGT. V shed 4 bases and J shed 6 bases, with 9 bases lying between them. This CDR3 is 13 amino acids long. The CDR3 DNA reads TGTGCCAGCAGTGGGACCAGATATGAAAAACTGTTTTTT. It encodes CASSGTRYEKLFF.

A few counts support this clonotype. J is TRBJ1-3 and V is TRBV9; D gene ambiguous. The germline V gene has CDR1 SGDLS and CDR2 YYNGEE. V shed 1 base and J shed 14 bases, with 22 bases lying between them. This CDR3 is 15 amino acids long. As DNA, the CDR3 is TGTGCCAGCAGCGTATTGGGAGGAGACCCGGGGATACTATATTTT. It encodes CASSVLGGDPGILYF. The full variable domain, its missing parts supplied by reference TRBV9 and TRBJ1-3, is DSGVTQTPKHLITATGQRVTLRCSPRSGDLSVYWYQQSLDQGLQFLIQYYNGEERAKGNILERFSAQQFPDLHSELNLSSLELGDSALYFCASSVLGGDPGILYFGEGSWLTVV.

At least ten counts were recorded for this clonotype. The J gene is TRBJ2-7, the V gene TRBV6-5; D unclear. The V and J ends lost 0 bases and 7 bases respectively, with 16 bases between them. The CDR3 extends over 15 amino acids. Germline CDR1 reads MNHEY; CDR2 reads SVGAGI. As DNA, the CDR3 is TGTGCCAGCAGTTACTCGATGGAGAGCCCTCGGGAGCAGTACTTC. This translates into CASSYSMESPREQYF.